Below, 8 T cell receptor beta chains from the same sample are listed, as sequenced in a study of PD-L1 blockade in urothelial cancer (dated 2017 in TCRdb). Library creation used the immunoSEQ multiplex PCR assay. Drawn from immuneACCESS, this table holds only the in-frame rearrangements with V and J called that TCRdb kept. Clones are partly lost; checked studies trace under half to an unresolved V gene and leave the rest unexplained. The sample profile shows tens of thousands of clones; 70% to 85% of them were found once. The top ten clones comprise approximately 3.3% of the sample. This sample comprised PBMCs, obtained around atezolizumab (anti-PD-L1) treatment. The receptors derive from a man aged 65 to 85 with urothelial cancer.

In nucleotides, the CDR3 is TGCGCCCAGCGTGGCTTGTCCGAGCAGTACTTC. Encoded protein: CAQRGLSEQYF. This chain connects TRBV10-1 to TRBJ2-7; D uncertain. This CDR3 contains 11 residues. Trimming left V 11 bases short and J 6 bases short, with 14 bases between. Germline assignment: CDR1 WNHNN and CDR2 SYGVQD (reference sequence).

Only one count was recorded for this clone. The chain uses TRBV6-6 and TRBJ2-6; D is unresolved. V lost 4 bases and J 1 base, leaving 11 bases between the germline ends. Germline CDR1 MNHNY, CDR2 SVGAGI (reference sequence). This CDR3 has 16 amino acids. CDR3 amino acids: CASSSLQPSGANVLTF. The CDR3, as DNA: TGTGCCAGCAGTTCCCTACAGCCTTCTGGGGCCAACGTCCTGACTTTC.

The genes are TRBV18 and TRBJ2-5; D perhaps matches TRBD2 (5 bases). This CDR3 region has 17 residues. Germline V lookup: CDR1 KGHSH, CDR2 LQKENI. V was clipped by 3 bases and J by 0 bases, with 17 bases between them. CDR3 in amino acids: CASSPPLRGGNQETQYF. The CDR3 DNA follows: TGTGCCAGCTCACCCCCATTACGGGGTGGAAACCAAGAGACCCAGTACTTC.

V and J are TRBV5-6 and TRBJ2-7; D call uncertain. This CDR3 spans 11 amino acids. The germline gives CDR1 SGHDT, CDR2 YYEEEE. V lost 1 base, J lost 4 bases, and 3 bases lay in between. The CDR3 DNA follows: TGTGCCAGCAGCTTGCGTTACGAGCAGTACTTC. This translates into CASSLRYEQYF.

This sequence joins TRBV5-1 and TRBJ2-5, with 11 bases aligning to TRBD2. The CDR3 contains 15 residues. Germline assignment: CDR1 SGHRS and CDR2 YFSETQ. V shed 4 bases, J shed 5 bases, and the junction held 7 bases outside the gene matches. DNA for the CDR3: TGCGCCAGCAGCGCCGGACTAGCGGGTGGGGAGACCCAGTACTTC. It is translated as CASSAGLAGGETQYF. Full variable domain (outside the CDR3, taken from reference TRBV5-1 and TRBJ2-5): KAGVTQTPRYLIKTRGQQVTLSCSPISGHRSVSWYQQTPGQGLQFLFEYFSETQRNKGNFPGRFSGRQFSNSRSEMNVSTLELGDSALYLCASSAGLAGGETQYFGPGTRLLVL.

The rearrangement joins TRBV5-1 to TRBJ2-5; weak D call: TRBD2 (6 bases). CDR3 length: 14 amino acids. Germline CDR1 is SGHRS and CDR2 is YFSETQ. The V end was cut by 4 bases, the J end by 5 bases, with 15 bases between. The CDR3 is CASSLPDRGETQYF. Written as DNA, the CDR3 is TGCGCCAGCAGCCTACCAGACCGGGGGGAGACCCAGTACTTC.

This clone was detected a few times. The chain joins TRBV29-1 to TRBJ2-5, with 8 bases fitting TRBD2. Trimming cost V 3 bases and J 4 bases; bases outside gene matches: 10. The CDR3 spans 15 residues. Germline CDR1 and CDR2: SQVTM and ANQGSEA. CDR3 nucleotide sequence: TGCAGCGTTGACAGACCCAGCGGGGGTAGAGAGACCCAGTACTTC. Protein: CSVDRPSGGRETQYF.

This clone has a handful of counts. At one of its ends the junction is not consistent with the germline gene, which may arise from a read error. V is TRBV18 and J is TRBJ2-1; TRBD1 agrees at 7 bases. The CDR3 consists of 12 residues. The germline CDR1 and CDR2 sequences are KGHSH and LQKENI. The CDR3 region has the DNA TGTGCCAGCTCACCGAAAGGAGGCAGGGGGATCTTC. Its protein is CASSPKGGRGIF.